This entry lists 28 T cell receptor beta chains sequenced from one sample in a study of beta chain features in type 1 diabetes (dated by TCRdb to 2016 to 2018). The library was built by means of the immunoSEQ multiplex PCR assay. The entire isolated RNA was reverse transcribed using the High Capacity cDNA Reverse Transcription Kit, and thus expressed TCRB transcripts were sequenced. Imported from immuneACCESS, the table was reduced by TCRdb to in-frame sequences with V and J called. These copies leave out some clones; in studies compared against another copy, an unresolved V gene accounts for under half, and the cause of the remainder is not known. This sample gives about 40,000 clones in total; 50% to 75% of them show up just once. Of the sample, around 2% is held by the ten largest clones. The sequencing sample was made of Tregs from blood. The cell subset or site label corresponds to: regulatory CD4+ T cells. These receptor sequences come from a young woman in good health.

V is TRBV9 and J is TRBJ2-5; TRBD2 aligns across 14 bases. CDR3 length equals 18 residues. The germline CDR1 and CDR2 sequences are SGDLS and YYNGEE. Trimming took 7 bases from V and 0 from J; bases not matched to a gene: 11. This CDR3 reads CASGPGLAGVGYQETQYF. The CDR3 nucleotides read TGTGCCAGCGGACCGGGACTAGCGGGAGTGGGGTACCAAGAGACCCAGTACTTC.

The chain employs TRBV4-1 and TRBJ2-5; D remains unclear. The end of the DNA is better explained by TRBJ2-7, so the J call may be wrong. The CDR3 loop spans 15 amino acids. Per the germline V gene, CDR1 is MGHRA and CDR2 is YSYEKL. CDR3 loop: CASSHPDHSPYEQYF. In DNA form, the CDR3 reads TGCGCCAGCAGCCATCCCGACCATAGCCCCTACGAGCAGTACTTC.

This chain uses TRBV6-5 with TRBJ2-5; TRBD1 matches at 10 bases. Germline CDR1 reads MNHEY; CDR2 reads SVGAGI. The CDR3 contains 15 residues. The trim removed 7 bases at V and 3 bases at J, leaving 8 bases unmatched. The CDR3 spells CASTRLTGGKETQYF. CDR3 sequence (DNA): TGTGCCAGCACCCGGTTGACAGGGGGCAAAGAGACCCAGTACTTC.

This chain joins TRBV5-1 and TRBJ2-4; D is undetermined. Germline loops: CDR1 SGHRS, CDR2 YFSETQ. The V end lost 3 bases, the J end lost 0 bases, and 13 bases lay between the germline ends. This CDR3 is 16 amino acids long. The CDR3, as DNA: TGCGCCAGCAGCTATAATCCTAGTCTAGCCAAAAACATTCAGTACTTC. Amino acid sequence: CASSYNPSLAKNIQYF. Based on the CDR3 plus reference TRBV5-1 and TRBJ2-4, the full variable domain is KAGVTQTPRYLIKTRGQQVTLSCSPISGHRSVSWYQQTPGQGLQFLFEYFSETQRNKGNFPGRFSGRQFSNSRSEMNVSTLELGDSALYLCASSYNPSLAKNIQYFGAGTRLSVL.

This rearrangement joins TRBV7-9 to TRBJ2-2; the match to TRBD2 covers 7 bases. Germline trimming cut 3 bases from V and 5 bases from J; bases unmatched to any gene: 18. Germline lookup yields CDR1 SEHNR and CDR2 FQNEAQ (reference sequence). The CDR3 is 19 residues long. CDR3 nucleotides: TGTGCCAGCAGCTTTCGCCCCCTGTTCCAGCGGGAAGGTACCGGGGAGCTGTTTTTT. It yields the protein CASSFRPLFQREGTGELFF.

The rearrangement joins TRBV4-2 to TRBJ1-1; D gene uncertain. The CDR3 covers 11 residues. CDR1 LGHNA and CDR2 YNFKEQ come from the germline V gene. The germline V and J ends were trimmed by 7 bases and 1 base, with 4 bases remaining between them. For the CDR3, the DNA is TGTGCCAGCAACAAGAACACTGAAGCTTTCTTT. It encodes CASNKNTEAFF.

V usage is TRBV7-3 and J usage is TRBJ2-1; the D gene is possibly TRBD2 (6 bases). The CDR3 totals 15 residues. Germline V gene sequence: CDR1 SGHTA, CDR2 FQGTGA. Trimming pared 2 bases from V and 5 bases from J, leaving 13 bases between. CDR3 region: CASSLASGHDNEQFF. CDR3 DNA: TGTGCCAGCAGCTTAGCCAGCGGGCATGACAATGAGCAGTTCTTC.

This clone was counted a few times. The chain couples TRBV7-3 to TRBJ2-5; TRBD2 matches 8 bases. CDR1 and CDR2 (germline): SGHTA, FQGTGA. Unmatched junction bases numbered 6, after V lost 2 bases and J lost 4 bases. The CDR3 totals 15 residues. CDR3: CASSLFSGGRETQYF. The DNA for the CDR3 is TGTGCCAGCAGCTTATTTTCGGGAGGGCGAGAGACCCAGTACTTC.

The chain is built from TRBV30 and TRBJ2-2; 7 bases match TRBD1. V lost 1 base to trimming and J lost 3 bases; unmatched junction nucleotides: 8. In germline, CDR1 is GTSNPN, CDR2 SVGIG (reference sequence). CDR3 length: 16 residues. CDR3 loop: CAWSDAGTADTGELFF. The DNA for the CDR3 is TGTGCCTGGAGTGACGCCGGGACAGCCGACACCGGGGAGCTGTTTTTT.

This chain joins TRBV7-9 and TRBJ1-4; D gene uncertain. With 3 bases removed from V and 5 bases from J, the gap between germline ends came to 16 bases. Germline assignment: CDR1 SEHNR and CDR2 FQNEAQ (reference sequence). The CDR3 contains 16 residues. The DNA for the CDR3 is TGTGCCAGCAGCTTTTCCCGTCGCGCCTTGAATGAAAAACTGTTTTTT. Its translation: CASSFSRRALNEKLFF. The whole variable domain, filled in from reference TRBV7-9 and TRBJ1-4, reads DTGVSQNPRHKITKRGQNVTFRCDPISEHNRLYWYRQTLGQGPEFLTYFQNEAQLEKSRLLSDRFSAERPKGSFSTLEIQRTEQGDSAMYLCASSFSRRALNEKLFFGSGTQLSVL.

The chain recombines TRBV15 with TRBJ2-3; no definite D call. Germline loops: CDR1 LNHNV, CDR2 YYDKDF (reference sequence). This CDR3 comprises 14 residues. V was pared by 10 bases and J by 7 bases, with 21 bases between. The CDR3 sequence: CAKIKRSENHTQYF. In nucleotides, the CDR3 is TGTGCCAAAATTAAAAGGAGCGAAAACCATACGCAGTATTTT.

The chain recombines TRBV11-2 with TRBJ2-5; tentative D call: TRBD1 (6 bases). Germline CDR1 reads SGHAT; CDR2 reads FQNNGV. The CDR3 is 16 amino acids. With 0 bases removed from V and 5 bases from J, the gap between germline ends came to 16 bases. The CDR3 region is CASSLEPRGSGETQYF. DNA for the CDR3: TGTGCCAGCAGCTTAGAACCCAGGGGTAGTGGGGAGACCCAGTACTTC.

This chain links TRBV27 with TRBJ1-5; 8 nucleotides agree with TRBD1. The V gene end was trimmed by 6 bases and the J gene end by 4 bases; junction bases not matched to a gene: 8. This CDR3 has 15 amino acids. Per germline, CDR1 MNHEY and CDR2 SMNVEV (reference sequence). The CDR3 loop reads CASRTQGAGNQPQHF. The DNA for the CDR3 is TGTGCCAGCAGAACCCAGGGGGCAGGAAATCAGCCCCAGCATTTT.

The chain recombines TRBV6-5 with TRBJ2-1; 9 bases map to TRBD2. The CDR3 runs to 15 residues. Trimming at V came to 2 bases and at J to 7 bases, leaving 6 bases not matched to a gene. Germline CDR1 MNHEY, CDR2 SVGAGI. The DNA of the CDR3 is TGTGCCAGCAGTTACGCGGGAGGGCCGTGGAATGAGCAGTTCTTC. Translating it yields CASSYAGGPWNEQFF.

The gene calls are TRBV5-1 and TRBJ2-2; tentatively, D is TRBD1 (5 bases). V lost 0 bases and J 2 bases, leaving 11 bases between the germline ends. The CDR3 is made up of 16 amino acids. Germline lookup yields CDR1 SGHRS and CDR2 YFSETQ. CDR3 residues: CASSLGGSVNTGELFF. CDR3 nucleotide sequence: TGCGCCAGCAGCTTGGGGGGCAGCGTAAACACCGGGGAGCTGTTTTTT.

This clone is categorized as medium-sized. The chain carries TRBV28 and TRBJ2-7; 14 nucleotides agree with TRBD2. The germline CDR1 and CDR2 sequences are MDHEN and SYDVKM. CDR3 size: 20 residues. The ends lost 0 bases at V and 1 base at J; junction bases unmatched: 11. CDR3 residues: CASSLWLGTSGRTRSYEQYF. In nucleotides, the CDR3 is TGTGCCAGCAGTTTATGGCTCGGGACTAGCGGGAGAACAAGATCCTACGAGCAGTACTTC.

The chain combines TRBV11-2 with TRBJ2-1, with TRBD1 matching 7 bases. CDR3 size: 13 residues. Germline CDR1 and CDR2: SGHAT and FQNNGV. Trimming at V came to 1 base and at J to 7 bases, leaving 1 base not matched to a gene. The CDR3 coding sequence is TGTGCCAGCAGCTTAGGACAGGGTAATGAGCAGTTCTTC. Residues: CASSLGQGNEQFF.

This chain connects TRBV7-3 to TRBJ2-2, with TRBD1 matching over 10 bases. Germline values: CDR1 SGHTA, CDR2 FQGTGA. The CDR3 runs 14 residues. The trim removed 4 bases at V and 7 bases at J, leaving 3 bases unmatched. For the CDR3, the DNA is TGTGCCAGCAGCTCGGGACAGGGGCACGGGGAGCTGTTTTTT. Its translation is CASSSGQGHGELFF.

The CDR3 protein is CASSSGGSPYEQYF. CDR3 coding DNA: TGCGCCAGCAGCTCCGGGGGGAGCCCCTACGAGCAGTACTTC. This chain joins TRBV5-1 and TRBJ2-7, with TRBD2 matching 7 bases. Germline CDR1 is SGHRS and CDR2 is YFSETQ. The trim removed 3 bases at V and 2 bases at J, leaving 5 bases unmatched. The CDR3 contains 14 residues.

V gene TRBV7-2 combines with J gene TRBJ2-5, with D perhaps TRBD1 (9 bases). The V and J ends lost 1 base and 5 bases respectively, with 20 bases between them. The germline gives CDR1 SGHTA, CDR2 FQGNSA. This CDR3 is 17 amino acids long. This chain's CDR3 is CASSLVAGQGLGETQYF. The CDR3 DNA follows: TGTGCCAGCAGCTTAGTAGCGGGACAGGGTTTGGGGGAGACCCAGTACTTC.

This clone was observed a few times. The V call is TRBV6-6, the J call TRBJ1-1; 7 bases align to TRBD1. Trimming removed 6 bases from V and 1 base from J; junction bases left unmatched: 8. The CDR3 consists of 15 residues. Germline V lookup: CDR1 MNHNY, CDR2 SVGAGI (reference sequence). The CDR3 region has the DNA TGTGCCAGCAGCCGAGGGACAGCTAGGAACACTGAAGCTTTCTTT. Protein product: CASSRGTARNTEAFF.

V is TRBV14 and J is TRBJ2-7; tentatively, D is TRBD1 (5 bases). CDR1 and CDR2 (germline): SGHDN, FVKESK. The CDR3 consists of 15 residues. Trimming took 5 bases from V and 4 from J, leaving 18 bases between them. For the CDR3, the DNA is TGTGCCAGCAGCTCCCGCCTCAGGGCCTCGTACGAGCAGTACTTC. Amino acids: CASSSRLRASYEQYF.

J is TRBJ2-5 and V is TRBV28; 12 bases are shared with TRBD2. Germline V lookup: CDR1 MDHEN, CDR2 SYDVKM. This CDR3 has 17 residues. V dropped 4 bases and J dropped 4; count of bases not matched to a gene: 10. The CDR3 sequence is CASSYRTSGIQRETQYF. The DNA of the CDR3 is TGTGCCAGCAGTTATAGGACTAGCGGGATACAGCGAGAGACCCAGTACTTC.

The chain joins TRBV11-2 to TRBJ2-7; no definite D call. The CDR3 spans 11 residues. Germline V lookup: CDR1 SGHAT, CDR2 FQNNGV. V shed 3 bases and J shed 12 bases, with 12 bases lying between them. The CDR3 DNA is TGTGCCAGCAGCTTTGTGGCTAGTTCGTACTTC. This gives the protein CASSFVASSYF.

This clone occurred a few times. The genes are TRBV18 and TRBJ2-2, with 7 nucleotides matching TRBD1. The CDR3 is 15 residues long. Germline V CDR1 and CDR2: KGHSH, LQKENI. V gave up 3 bases and J gave up 1 base; unmatched junction bases: 2. The CDR3 loop reads CASSPRGKNTGELFF. The CDR3, as DNA: TGTGCCAGCTCACCCAGGGGGAAGAACACCGGGGAGCTGTTTTTT.

The genes are TRBV7-3 and TRBJ2-1; 10 bases are a match to TRBD2. Germline V CDR1 and CDR2: SGHTA, FQGTGA. The J segment lost 5 bases and the V segment lost 0 bases, leaving 4 bases of the junction unmatched. The CDR3 is made up of 16 amino acids. In DNA, the CDR3 is TGTGCCAGCAGCTTAACTCTAGCGGGAGACAACAATGAGCAGTTCTTC. Residues: CASSLTLAGDNNEQFF.

The V gene is TRBV30, the J gene TRBJ1-5; a possible D gene is TRBD1 (6 bases). The germline V gene has CDR1 GTSNPN and CDR2 SVGIG (reference sequence). The V gene lost 1 base and the J gene lost 6 bases, with 13 bases spanning the gap. CDR3 length equals 14 residues. The CDR3 coding sequence is TGTGCCTGGAGTGCCGGGACACATCTTCAGCCCCAGCATTTT. Amino acids: CAWSAGTHLQPQHF.

This sequence joins TRBV4-1 and TRBJ2-1, with TRBD1 matching over 10 bases. Trimming took 1 base from V and 5 from J; bases not matched to a gene: 2. The CDR3 runs to 15 residues. The germline V gene encodes CDR1 MGHRA and CDR2 YSYEKL. The CDR3 spells CASSQGQGANNEQFF. CDR3 DNA sequence: TGCGCCAGCAGCCAAGGACAGGGGGCAAACAATGAGCAGTTCTTC.